These 4 T cell receptor beta chains originate from one sample sequenced in a study of a mutant IDH1 vaccine in newly diagnosed glioma. Time point described: week 47, end of study. Every vaccine dose comprised 300 ug of mutant IDH1 20-mer peptide plus topical imiquimod. For these TCRs, the target antigens are not known. Only in-frame clones appear in the TCRdb table, and some are missing; sequencing was by immunoSEQ multiplex PCR. The data hold tens of thousands of clones, with around 90% observed a single time. Sequenced here: PBMCs, sampled from a glioma patient whose treatment included an IDH1 peptide vaccine. All receptors come from a woman aged 40-49 years with glioma.

The CDR3 nucleotides read TGCAGCGCATTGGATACCTCCTACGAGCAGTACTTC. The encoded protein is CSALDTSYEQYF. This rearrangement joins TRBV29-1 to TRBJ2-7; D ambiguous. Germline CDR1 and CDR2: SQVTM and ANQGSEA. V shed 7 bases and J shed 0 bases, with 10 bases lying between them. This CDR3 is built from 12 residues.

The chain combines TRBV29-1 with TRBJ1-2; the match to TRBD1 covers 8 bases. The germline V gene has CDR1 SQVTM and CDR2 ANQGSEA. The J segment lost 3 bases and the V segment lost 7 bases, leaving 13 bases of the junction unmatched. CDR3 length equals 15 residues. In DNA form, the CDR3 reads TGCAGCGGCGTCACCTCAGGGGGCGCGTACTATGGCTACACCTTC. It yields the protein CSGVTSGGAYYGYTF.

V is TRBV4-1 and J is TRBJ1-2; 7 bases are a match to TRBD1. This CDR3 contains 15 residues. CDR1 MGHRA and CDR2 YSYEKL come from the germline V gene. J was trimmed by 2 bases and V by 2 bases; bases with no gene match: 5. CDR3 sequence: CASSQRTGSNYGYTF. DNA of the CDR3: TGCGCCAGCAGCCAAAGGACAGGATCGAACTATGGCTACACCTTC.

CDR3 bases: TGTGCCAGCAGCTTGGCCGGGACAGGTAACACCGGGGAGCTGTTTTTT. Residues: CASSLAGTGNTGELFF. This chain joins TRBV5-4 and TRBJ2-2, with 8 bases fitting TRBD1. This CDR3 spans 16 amino acids. V shed 0 bases, J shed 2 bases, and the junction held 3 bases outside the gene matches. Germline V gives CDR1 SGHNT, CDR2 YYREEE (reference sequence).